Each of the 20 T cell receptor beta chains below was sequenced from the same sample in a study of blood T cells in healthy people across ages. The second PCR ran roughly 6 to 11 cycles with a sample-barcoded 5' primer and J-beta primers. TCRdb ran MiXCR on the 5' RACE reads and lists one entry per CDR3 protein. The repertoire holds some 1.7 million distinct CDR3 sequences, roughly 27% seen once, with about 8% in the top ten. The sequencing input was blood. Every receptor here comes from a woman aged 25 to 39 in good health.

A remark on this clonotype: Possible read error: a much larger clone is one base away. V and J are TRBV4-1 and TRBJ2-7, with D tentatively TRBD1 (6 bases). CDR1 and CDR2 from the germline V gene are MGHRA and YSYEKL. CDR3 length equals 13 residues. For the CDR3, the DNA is TGCGCCAGCAGCCAGACAGGTTCCTACGAGCGGTACTTC. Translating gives CASSQTGSYERYF.

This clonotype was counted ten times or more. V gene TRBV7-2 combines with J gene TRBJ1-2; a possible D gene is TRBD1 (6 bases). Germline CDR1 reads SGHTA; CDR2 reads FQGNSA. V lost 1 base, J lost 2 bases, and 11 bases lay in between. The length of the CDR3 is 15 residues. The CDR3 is CASSLGGGRNYGYTF. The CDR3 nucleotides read TGTGCCAGCAGCTTAGGGGGGGGGCGCAACTATGGCTACACCTTC.

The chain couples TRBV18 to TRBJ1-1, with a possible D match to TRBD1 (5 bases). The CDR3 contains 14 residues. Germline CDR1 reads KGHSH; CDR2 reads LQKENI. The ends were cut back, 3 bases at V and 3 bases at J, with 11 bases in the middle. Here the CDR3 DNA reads TGTGCCAGCTCACCGCTCAGGGATCACACTGAAGCTTTCTTT. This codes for CASSPLRDHTEAFF.

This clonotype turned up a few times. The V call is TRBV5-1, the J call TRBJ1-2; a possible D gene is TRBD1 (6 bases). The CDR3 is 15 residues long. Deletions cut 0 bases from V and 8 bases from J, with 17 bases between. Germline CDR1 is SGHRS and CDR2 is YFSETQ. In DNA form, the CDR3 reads TGCGCCAGCAGCTTGGAGAGGGCAGGGGCATCCGGCTACACCTTC. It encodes CASSLERAGASGYTF.

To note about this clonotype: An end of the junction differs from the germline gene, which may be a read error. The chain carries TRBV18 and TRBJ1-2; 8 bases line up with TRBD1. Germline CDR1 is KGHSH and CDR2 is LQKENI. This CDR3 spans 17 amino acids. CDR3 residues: CANSPPNRQGRDYGYTF. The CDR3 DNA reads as TGTGCCAACTCACCACCCAACCGACAGGGGCGAGACTATGGCTACACCTTC.

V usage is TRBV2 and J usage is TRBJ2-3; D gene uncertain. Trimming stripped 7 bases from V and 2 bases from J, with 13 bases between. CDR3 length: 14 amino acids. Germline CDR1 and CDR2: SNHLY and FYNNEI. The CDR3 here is CASKGSGDTDTQYF. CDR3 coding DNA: TGTGCCAGCAAAGGTAGTGGGGACACAGATACGCAGTATTTT.

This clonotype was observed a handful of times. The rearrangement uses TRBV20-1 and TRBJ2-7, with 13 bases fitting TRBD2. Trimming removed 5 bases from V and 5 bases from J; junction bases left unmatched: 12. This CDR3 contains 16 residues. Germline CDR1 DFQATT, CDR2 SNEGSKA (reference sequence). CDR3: CSAQGRLAGGGNEQYF. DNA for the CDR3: TGCAGTGCTCAGGGGAGACTAGCGGGAGGTGGCAACGAGCAGTACTTC.

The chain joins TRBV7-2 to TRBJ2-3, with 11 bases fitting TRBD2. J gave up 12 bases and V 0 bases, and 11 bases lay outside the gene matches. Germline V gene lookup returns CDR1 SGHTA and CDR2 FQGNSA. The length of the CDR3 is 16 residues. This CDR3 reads CASSLAVGSGRATQYF. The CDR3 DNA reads TGTGCCAGCAGCTTAGCTGTCGGTAGCGGGAGGGCGACCCAGTATTTT.

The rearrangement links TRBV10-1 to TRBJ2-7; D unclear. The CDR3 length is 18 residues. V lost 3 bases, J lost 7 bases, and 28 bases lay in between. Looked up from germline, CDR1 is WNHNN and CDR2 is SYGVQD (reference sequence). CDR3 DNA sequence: TGCGCCAGCAGTGAACAAGAACCTCCTGGGAACTCCTACAATGAGCAGTACTTC. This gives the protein CASSEQEPPGNSYNEQYF.

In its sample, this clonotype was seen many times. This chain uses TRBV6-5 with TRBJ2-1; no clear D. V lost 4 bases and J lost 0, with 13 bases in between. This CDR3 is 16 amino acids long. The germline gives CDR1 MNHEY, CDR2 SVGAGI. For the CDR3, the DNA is TGTGCCAGCAGTTTCTCGAGACCCTCCTCCTACAATGAGCAGTTCTTC. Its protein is CASSFSRPSSYNEQFF.

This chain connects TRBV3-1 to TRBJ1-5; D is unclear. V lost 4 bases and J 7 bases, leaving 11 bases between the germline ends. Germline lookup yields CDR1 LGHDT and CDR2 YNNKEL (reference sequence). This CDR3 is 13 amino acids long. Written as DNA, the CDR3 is TGTGCCAGCAGCCCAGAGCGGTCGCAGCCCCAGCATTTT. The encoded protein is CASSPERSQPQHF. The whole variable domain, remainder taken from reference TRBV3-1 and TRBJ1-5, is DTAVSQTPKYLVTQMGNDKSIKCEQNLGHDTMYWYKQDSKKFLKIMFSYNNKELIINETVPNRFSPKSPDKAHLNLHINSLELGDSAVYFCASSPERSQPQHFGDGTRLSIL.

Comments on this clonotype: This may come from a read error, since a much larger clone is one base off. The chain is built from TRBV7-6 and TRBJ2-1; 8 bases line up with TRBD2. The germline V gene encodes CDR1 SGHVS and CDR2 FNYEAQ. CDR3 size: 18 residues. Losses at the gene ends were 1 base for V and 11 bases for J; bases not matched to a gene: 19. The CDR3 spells CASSLVANAGGSSNKQFF. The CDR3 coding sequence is TGTGCCAGCAGCTTAGTGGCCAACGCGGGAGGTTCTTCTAATAAGCAGTTCTTC.

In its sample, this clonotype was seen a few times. DNA of the CDR3: TGTGCCAGCAGTTACGTGAGGACTAGCGGGAAGAATGAGCAGTTCTTC. This translates into CASSYVRTSGKNEQFF. The chain employs TRBV6-2 or TRBV6-3 and TRBJ2-1; 12 bases are a match to TRBD2. This CDR3 region has 16 residues. J lost 7 bases, V lost 2 bases, and 6 bases had no gene match. Germline V gene sequence: CDR1 MNHEY, CDR2 SVGEGT.

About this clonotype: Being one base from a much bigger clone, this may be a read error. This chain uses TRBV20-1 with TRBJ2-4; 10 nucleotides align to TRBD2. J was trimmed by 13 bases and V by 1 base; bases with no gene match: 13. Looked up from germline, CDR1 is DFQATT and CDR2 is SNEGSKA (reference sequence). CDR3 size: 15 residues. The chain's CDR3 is CSARVPSGRRDEQYF. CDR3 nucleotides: TGCAGTGCTAGAGTTCCTAGCGGGAGAAGGGATGAGCAGTACTTC.

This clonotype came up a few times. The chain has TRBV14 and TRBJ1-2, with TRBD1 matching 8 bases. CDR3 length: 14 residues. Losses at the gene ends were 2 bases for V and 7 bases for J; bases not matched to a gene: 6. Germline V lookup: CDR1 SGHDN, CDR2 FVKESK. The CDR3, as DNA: TGTGCCAGCAGCCAATACGACAGGGGCTTTGGCTACACCTTC. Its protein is CASSQYDRGFGYTF.

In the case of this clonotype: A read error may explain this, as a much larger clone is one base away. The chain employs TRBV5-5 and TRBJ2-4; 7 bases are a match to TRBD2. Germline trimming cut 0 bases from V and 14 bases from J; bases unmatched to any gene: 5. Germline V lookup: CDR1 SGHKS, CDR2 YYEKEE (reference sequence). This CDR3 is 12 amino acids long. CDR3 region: CASSLGLANKYF. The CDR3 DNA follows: TGTGCCAGCAGCTTGGGACTAGCCAACAAGTACTTC.

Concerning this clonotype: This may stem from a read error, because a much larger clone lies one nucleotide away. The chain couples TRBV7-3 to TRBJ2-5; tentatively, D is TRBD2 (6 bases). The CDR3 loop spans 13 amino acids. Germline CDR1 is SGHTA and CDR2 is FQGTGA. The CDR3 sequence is CTSSMGLQETQYF. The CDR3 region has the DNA TGTACCAGCAGCATGGGACTTCAAGAGACCCAGTACTTC.

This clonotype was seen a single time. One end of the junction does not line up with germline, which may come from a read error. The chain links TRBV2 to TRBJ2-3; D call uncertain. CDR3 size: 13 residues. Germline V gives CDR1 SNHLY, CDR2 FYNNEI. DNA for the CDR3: TGTGCCAGCGGTGACACTACCACAGATACGCAGTATTTT. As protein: CASGDTTTDTQYF.

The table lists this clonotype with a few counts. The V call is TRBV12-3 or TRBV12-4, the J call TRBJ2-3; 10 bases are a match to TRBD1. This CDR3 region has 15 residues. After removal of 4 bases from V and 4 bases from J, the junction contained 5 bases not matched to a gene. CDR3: CASSSGQGRSDTQYF. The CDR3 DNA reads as TGTGCCAGCAGTTCGGGACAGGGGAGGTCAGATACGCAGTATTTT.

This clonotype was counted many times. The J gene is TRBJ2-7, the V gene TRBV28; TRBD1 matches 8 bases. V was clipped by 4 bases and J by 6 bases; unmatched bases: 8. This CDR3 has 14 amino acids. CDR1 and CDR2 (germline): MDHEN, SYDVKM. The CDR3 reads CASSWTGQGFEQYF. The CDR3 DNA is TGTGCCAGCAGTTGGACAGGGCAAGGTTTCGAGCAGTACTTC.